This T cell receptor (beta chain) was observed in a study of blood T cell repertoires in COVID-19 (TCRdb year 2020). Regarding the complete study: Samples covering the acute and convalescent phases of COVID-19 were provided by collaborators in the United States, Italy and Spain. The material from the prospective study consisted of cDNA or gDNA derived from T cells, B-cell-depleted T cells, or PBMCs. Deeply sampled blood TCRbeta repertoires from subjects exposed to, actively infected with, or recovered from COVID-19 were included in the dataset. A freely available public database, intended as a resource for researchers studying the immune response to SARS-CoV-2, is where the repertoires were released. Samples were obtained from the ongoing ImmuneRACE study (first 160 participants) and from 1,254 subjects provided by 6 global collaborators. The sample metadata nearly always contained a de-identified subject ID, COVID-19 status, age in years and sex. HLA class I and class II types, where available, came from metadata supplied by the sample provider rather than from assay-based typing.

Concerning this clone itself: Its antigen target is currently unknown. No base quality values were provided; no much bigger clone lies one nucleotide off.

The immunoSEQ Assay, a bias-controlled multiplex PCR, was used to amplify TCRbeta CDR3 regions from genomic DNA. For the original study's pipeline: The number of nucleated cells in each sample was estimated by amplification of reference gene primers within the assay. To quantify the absolute abundance of each unique TCRbeta CDR3 rearrangement, sequence reads were collapsed and filtered. For each sample, productive Simpson clonality was calculated by taking the square root of Simpson's diversity index across productive rearrangements. TCRdb stores this immuneACCESS table with in-frame sequences only. Part of the clones is absent; in the studies checked, under half of the shortfall reflects unresolved V genes, and no reason is known for the rest. That table gives V, J and clone size, and the DNA gave D and trimming. This sample gives about 63,000 clones in total; about 76% of them show up just once. Clones ranked in the top ten supply 50% of the sample.

Whole blood was collected in K2EDTA tubes by collaborating institutions according to the institutions' own protocols. For TCRbeta analysis, collaborators shipped samples in one of three forms: frozen whole blood, isolated PBMCs, or DNA extracted from either of those sample types. On the study overall, not on this receptor specifically: The quantity of clinical and demographic metadata differed by source and by participant and was supplied without curation.

The TCR originated in a woman of 80 years or more with acute or convalescent COVID-19. Sample: peripheral blood.

The CDR3 protein is CASSPTGGTGGNQPQHF. In nucleotide form, the sequence is TGTGCCAGCTCACCTACCGGGGGGACAGGGGGCAATCAGCCCCAGCATTTT. The chain is encoded by TRBV18 joined to TRBJ1-5; 10 bases in between match TRBD1. The V end gives up 3 bases and the J end 2 bases, leaving 7 bases in the junction not matched to a gene. Reading the germline V gene gives CDR1 KGHSH and CDR2 LQKENI. The CDR3 contains 17 residues, cysteine and phenylalanine counted. The DNA shown is the 51-base CDR3, in frame from base 1.